The 21 T cell receptor beta chains listed next were all sequenced from one sample in a study of technical replicates of blood from several donors. The method was immunoSEQ multiplex PCR; TCRdb's version includes in-frame clones alone and lacks a portion of them. Here the sample spans about 72,000 clones, 95% being singletons. Input material: T cells isolated from PBMCs. The source of these receptors is a human donor in good health.

V is TRBV9 and J is TRBJ2-2, with 8 bases matching TRBD1. Germline CDR1 reads SGDLS; CDR2 reads YYNGEE. Trimming removed 5 bases from V and 6 bases from J; junction bases left unmatched: 9. There are 15 residues in the CDR3. The CDR3 DNA sequence: TGTGCCAGCAGACCAACAGGGGGAGGCTCCGGGGAGCTGTTTTTT. Translating gives CASRPTGGGSGELFF.

CDR3 in DNA: TGTGCCAGCAGTGCCACAGGGCTCGATGAGCAGTTCTTC. Protein: CASSATGLDEQFF. The chain links TRBV6-1 to TRBJ2-1; D is perhaps TRBD1 (6 bases). This CDR3 has 13 residues. The germline V and J ends were trimmed by 4 bases and 8 bases, with 12 bases remaining between them. Germline lookup yields CDR1 MNHNS and CDR2 SASEGT.

The rearrangement links TRBV29-1 to TRBJ2-4, with 14 bases fitting TRBD2. V lost 6 bases, J lost 7 bases, and 14 bases stayed unmatched. There are 17 residues in the CDR3. Per the germline V gene, CDR1 is SQVTM and CDR2 is ANQGSEA. CDR3: CSVGTRLAGGPGNIQYF. The CDR3 coding sequence is TGCAGCGTCGGAACCCGACTAGCGGGAGGGCCGGGGAACATTCAGTACTTC.

The chain links TRBV6-1 to TRBJ2-7; D may be TRBD1 (6 bases). Germline V gene sequence: CDR1 MNHNS, CDR2 SASEGT. V lost 6 bases to trimming and J lost 2 bases, with 17 bases between them. The CDR3 covers 15 residues. The CDR3 nucleotides read TGTGCCAGCAGGGAGCTGTTTTGGGGGCCCTACGAGCAGTACTTC. It encodes CASRELFWGPYEQYF.

A word on this clone: Sequence at one end of the junction differs from germline and may be a read error. The genes are TRBV6-1 and TRBJ1-3; 8 bases are shared with TRBD1. The length of the CDR3 is 17 residues. Germline lookup yields CDR1 MNHNS and CDR2 SASEGT. In nucleotides, the CDR3 is TGTGCCAGCAGTGCCTATACAGGGGGGTTTTCTGGAGACACCATATATTTT. It is translated as CASSAYTGGFSGDTIYF.

The chain carries TRBV11-2 and TRBJ2-1; D call uncertain. V lost 1 base and J 8 bases, leaving 6 bases between the germline ends. The CDR3 is made up of 12 amino acids. In germline, CDR1 is SGHAT, CDR2 FQNNGV. CDR3 sequence reads: CASSLGWHEQFF. CDR3 nucleotides: TGTGCCAGCAGCTTAGGGTGGCATGAGCAGTTCTTC.

The J gene is TRBJ2-5, the V gene TRBV6-5; 12 bases match TRBD2. Per the germline V gene, CDR1 is MNHEY and CDR2 is SVGAGI. This CDR3 region has 15 residues. The junction had 7 bases not matched to a gene; V was cut back by 6 bases and J by 5 bases. The CDR3 is CASSRTSGTGETQYF. CDR3 bases: TGTGCCAGCAGCCGGACTAGCGGGACGGGGGAGACCCAGTACTTC.

The chain couples TRBV28 to TRBJ2-7; perhaps TRBD2 as D (6 bases). V was clipped by 3 bases and J by 2 bases, with 26 bases between them. There are 19 residues in the CDR3. Germline V lookup: CDR1 MDHEN, CDR2 SYDVKM. CDR3: CASSFPTSGFRPPTYEQYF. As DNA, the CDR3 is TGTGCCAGCAGTTTCCCTACCAGCGGGTTTAGACCCCCAACCTACGAGCAGTACTTC.

The chain employs TRBV27 and TRBJ2-3; TRBD2 aligns across 11 bases. Germline trimming cut 1 base from V and 3 bases from J; bases unmatched to any gene: 6. The CDR3 is 17 amino acids. Germline V CDR1 and CDR2: MNHEY, SMNVEV (reference sequence). For the CDR3, the DNA is TGTGCCAGCAGTTTATACTCTAGCGGGAGGTTGACAGATACGCAGTATTTT. Amino acids: CASSLYSSGRLTDTQYF.

This rearrangement joins TRBV4-1 to TRBJ1-2; the match to TRBD1 covers 8 bases. Germline lookup yields CDR1 MGHRA and CDR2 YSYEKL. V was pared by 2 bases and J by 3 bases, with 14 bases of the junction left unmatched. The length of the CDR3 is 18 residues. This CDR3 reads CASSQQQTGALGDYGYTF. For the CDR3, the DNA is TGCGCCAGCAGCCAACAACAGACAGGGGCCCTGGGGGACTATGGCTACACCTTC.

V usage is TRBV9 and J usage is TRBJ2-3, with D possibly matching TRBD1 (6 bases). CDR3 length: 15 amino acids. V lost 1 base and J 2 bases, leaving 11 bases between the germline ends. Germline V gene data show CDR1 as SGDLS and CDR2 as YYNGEE. DNA of the CDR3: TGTGCCAGCAGCGTATACGGGACAATCACAGATACGCAGTATTTT. Translating gives CASSVYGTITDTQYF.

The chain combines TRBV15 with TRBJ2-5; the match to TRBD1 covers 9 bases. The CDR3 runs 14 residues. Trimming at V came to 6 bases and at J to 4 bases, leaving 6 bases not matched to a gene. CDR1 and CDR2 (germline): LNHNV, YYDKDF (reference sequence). The DNA of the CDR3 is TGTGCCACCAGGGACACAGGGGGCGGAGAGACCCAGTACTTC. This encodes CATRDTGGGETQYF.

Only one count was recorded for this clone. The chain combines TRBV7-9 with TRBJ2-2; the match to TRBD1 covers 8 bases. From germline, CDR1 is SEHNR and CDR2 FQNEAQ (reference sequence). With V trimmed by 5 bases and J by 3 bases, 2 bases remained unmatched. The CDR3 sequence is 14 residues long. The CDR3 bases are TGTGCCAGCAGCAGACAGGGGTACACCGGGGAGCTGTTTTTT. The encoded protein is CASSRQGYTGELFF.

V and J are TRBV6-4 and TRBJ1-1; the match to TRBD1 covers 8 bases. The junction had 10 bases not matched to a gene; V was cut back by 6 bases and J by 4 bases. This CDR3 spans 15 amino acids. The germline CDR1 and CDR2 sequences are MRHNA and SNTAGT. CDR3: CASSSLTGVTTEAFF. CDR3 in DNA: TGTGCCAGCAGCAGCCTGACAGGGGTGACCACTGAAGCTTTCTTT.

The chain recombines TRBV19 with TRBJ2-2; D might be TRBD1 (6 bases). CDR3 length equals 16 residues. V was cut by 5 bases and J by 0 bases, with 13 bases left in between. The germline gives CDR1 LNHDA, CDR2 SQIVND (reference sequence). DNA for the CDR3: TGTGCCAGTAGTCGGAGGACAGCGTCGAACACCGGGGAGCTGTTTTTT. It encodes CASSRRTASNTGELFF.

The chain joins TRBV5-6 to TRBJ2-7; the match to TRBD1 covers 8 bases. CDR1 is SGHDT and CDR2 is YYEEEE in the germline V gene. The CDR3 extends over 13 amino acids. The J segment lost 6 bases and the V segment lost 9 bases, leaving 11 bases of the junction unmatched. CDR3 sequence (DNA): TGTGCCACGCTGGACAGGGCAGGGGTCGAGCAGTACTTC. It specifies CATLDRAGVEQYF.

The J gene is TRBJ2-7, the V gene TRBV9; 7 bases line up with TRBD1. Germline V CDR1 and CDR2: SGDLS, YYNGEE. CDR3 length: 16 amino acids. Trimming removed 4 bases from V and 3 bases from J; junction bases left unmatched: 13. The CDR3 region has the DNA TGTGCCAGCAGCCCTAGCCCGACAGGGTCAAGCTACGAGCAGTACTTC. As protein: CASSPSPTGSSYEQYF.

The V call is TRBV28, the J call TRBJ2-1, with D tentatively TRBD2 (5 bases). V was trimmed by 3 bases and J by 10 bases, leaving 13 bases between them. Germline V gene lookup returns CDR1 MDHEN and CDR2 SYDVKM. The CDR3 length is 13 residues. Here the CDR3 DNA reads TGTGCCAGCAGTTTCGGGGTCGGAGGCGAGCAGTTCTTC. Its protein product is CASSFGVGGEQFF.

This clone was found once. V and J are TRBV30 and TRBJ2-6, with 7 bases lining up with TRBD1. The CDR3 is 17 residues long. CDR1 and CDR2 from the germline V gene are GTSNPN and SVGIG (reference sequence). V shed 4 bases and J 0 bases; nucleotides not matched to a gene: 9. In DNA, the CDR3 is TGTGCCTGGACGGGACAGACAAAATTCTCTGGGGCCAACGTCCTGACTTTC. Protein: CAWTGQTKFSGANVLTF.

CDR3 bases: TGTGCCAGCAGTTACTCATTGACAGGGACGGAAAAACTGTTTTTT. Its translation is CASSYSLTGTEKLFF. The chain carries TRBV6-5 and TRBJ1-4; 7 positions agree with TRBD1. Trimming removed 0 bases from V and 8 bases from J; junction bases left unmatched: 6. The V gene's germline CDR1 is MNHEY and CDR2 SVGAGI. There are 15 residues in the CDR3.

CDR3 sequence: CASSRLTDPMNNEKLFF. The CDR3 DNA reads TGTGCCAGCAGCCGCTTGACAGACCCAATGAACAATGAAAAACTGTTTTTT. V gene TRBV7-8 combines with J gene TRBJ1-4; TRBD1 is a possible D gene (5 bases). CDR3 size: 17 residues. Germline CDR1 and CDR2: SGHVS and FQNEAQ. Trimming took off 5 bases at V and 5 bases at J, with 21 bases between the two ends. The full variable domain, its missing parts supplied by reference TRBV7-8 and TRBJ1-4, is GAGVSQSPRYKVAKRGQDVALRCDPISGHVSLFWYQQALGQGPEFLTYFQNEAQLDKSGLPSDRFFAERPEGSVSTLKIQRTQQEDSAVYLCASSRLTDPMNNEKLFFGSGTQLSVL.